This T cell receptor (beta chain) was observed in a study of CD8 T cells in ankylosing spondylitis. A remark on this clonotype: The antigen is unknown.

V gave up 2 bases and J gave up 4 bases, with 9 bases separating them. The germline gives CDR1 MNHEY, CDR2 SVGAGI. The length of the CDR3 is 14 residues. Study-level points and caveats: Peripheral blood samples showed relatively rare disease-linked clones, and these clones were CD8+. What appeared characteristic of ankylosing spondylitis blood was a TCR beta motif of under 10 highly homologous variants. Some motif variants had been reported before (in reactive arthritis synovial fluid and blood). The authors reported significant enrichment of disease-linked clones in matched ankylosing spondylitis synovial fluid.

Construction of TCR beta libraries was performed using quantitative 5'-RACE with molecular barcodes. TCRdb redid the calling of the 5' RACE reads with MiXCR, one entry per CDR3 protein. The sample includes just under 550,000 distinct CDR3 sequences, approximately 12% of them seen just once. This receptor was identified in a male donor with ankylosing spondylitis. Sample: blood, either unsorted or a sorted T cell fraction (not recorded which). This chain links TRBV6-5 with TRBJ1-5; D gene unclear. The CDR3 here is CASSYVPDNQPQHF. The CDR3 DNA is TGTGCCAGCAGTTACGTGCCAGATAATCAGCCCCAGCATTTT.